This T cell receptor beta chain emerged from a study of T cells in Graves' hyperthyroidism and ophthalmopathy. In its sample, this clonotype was seen many times. Template material for amplifying TCR beta CDR3 regions consisted of RNA transcripts. During a first-round RT-PCR of the TCR CDR3, the HTBI primer set was used. Using its own MiXCR run on the multiplex PCR reads, TCRdb lists one record per CDR3 protein. The table shows hundreds of thousands of distinct CDR3 sequences, with approximately 14% occurring only once. Germline CDR1 reads LGHNT; CDR2 reads FRNRAP. The CDR3 runs 17 residues. V was clipped by 2 bases and J by 1 base, with 12 bases between them.

The sequence was collected from a woman under 40 with Graves' hyperthyroidism that later progressed to Graves' ophthalmopathy. This rearrangement joins TRBV12-5 to TRBJ2-6; D remains unclear. Sequencing input: blood. CDR3 bases: TGTGCTAGTGGTTTGTTCCTGGGGTTGTCTGGGGCCAACGTCCTGACTTTC. Its translation: CASGLFLGLSGANVLTF.